This T cell receptor beta chain originates from a study of T cell responses to AZD1222 COVID-19 vaccine. Here immunoSEQ multiplex PCR was the method, and the copy in TCRdb shows in-frame clones only, minus some. The sample lists more than 150,000 clones; 92% were seen once. V was trimmed by 3 bases and J by 8 bases, leaving 10 bases between them. CDR3 size: 12 residues. Per germline, CDR1 PRHDT and CDR2 FYEKMQ (reference sequence). The gene calls are TRBV13 and TRBJ1-2; D call uncertain. Here the sequenced sample was peripheral blood, taken 28 days after the second AZD1222 dose. This receptor was identified in an adult who received the AZD1222 COVID-19 vaccine. The CDR3: CASSFLISGYTF. The CDR3 nucleotides are TGTGCCAGCAGCTTCCTTATATCCGGCTACACCTTC.